This T cell receptor (beta chain) appears in the sequencing data of a study of T cells in Graves' hyperthyroidism and ophthalmopathy. This clonotype was seen a few times. A much larger clone sits a single nucleotide away, making a read error possible. TCR beta CDR3 region amplification was performed from RNA transcripts. The HTBI primer set served for first-round RT-PCR of the TCR CDR3. TCRdb itself ran the multiplex PCR reads through MiXCR, one entry per CDR3 protein. Of some 460,000 distinct CDR3 sequences in the sample, 15% to 18% were seen once. Per germline, CDR1 SGHAT and CDR2 FQNNGV. The CDR3 runs to 16 residues. Uncontrolled infection, other autoimmune disease, pregnancy or lactation disqualified patients from enrolment.

The rearrangement uses TRBV11-2 and TRBJ2-1; D gene ambiguous. The receptor's source is a woman aged 18-30 years with Graves' hyperthyroidism. Sequences were obtained from blood. The CDR3 is CASSLGDWSSYNEQLF. CDR3 nucleotides: TGTGCCAGCAGCTTAGGCGATTGGAGCTCCTACAATGAGCAGCTCTTC.